The clone carrying this TCR beta chain appeared many times. No antigen is known for it. The data derive from a study of spatial heterogeneity in lung cancer. Study in general: Patients with untreated early-stage non-small cell lung cancer, numbering around 71, were the donors. Study-wide results and limits: In blood, ubiquitous expanded tumor TCRs appeared more at resection than follow-up.

TCR cDNA molecules each had a unique molecular identifier. TCRdb analysed the 5' RACE reads with MiXCR anew, one entry per CDR3 protein. The sample consists of some 30,000 distinct CDR3 sequences, about 10% of them appearing once. Time point defined: blood at routine non-recurrence follow-up after resection. The clonotype comes from a female donor with early-stage non-small cell lung cancer. The sample here was PBMCs, taken at follow-up.

The CDR3 spells CASSALPGQGNYGYTF. DNA for the CDR3: TGTGCCAGTAGTGCGCTACCCGGACAGGGGAACTATGGCTACACCTTC. The J gene is TRBJ1-2, the V gene TRBV19; 9 bases are a match to TRBD1. Per the germline V gene, CDR1 is LNHDA and CDR2 is SQIVND (reference sequence). Trimming took 5 bases from V and 2 from J; bases not matched to a gene: 9. The CDR3 length is 16 residues. Complete variable domain (other parts from reference TRBV19 and TRBJ1-2): DGGITQSPKYLFRKEGQNVTLSCEQNLNHDAMYWYRQDPGQGLRLIYYSQIVNDFQKGDIAEGYSVSREKKESFPLTVTSAQKNPTAFYLCASSALPGQGNYGYTFGSGTRLTVV.